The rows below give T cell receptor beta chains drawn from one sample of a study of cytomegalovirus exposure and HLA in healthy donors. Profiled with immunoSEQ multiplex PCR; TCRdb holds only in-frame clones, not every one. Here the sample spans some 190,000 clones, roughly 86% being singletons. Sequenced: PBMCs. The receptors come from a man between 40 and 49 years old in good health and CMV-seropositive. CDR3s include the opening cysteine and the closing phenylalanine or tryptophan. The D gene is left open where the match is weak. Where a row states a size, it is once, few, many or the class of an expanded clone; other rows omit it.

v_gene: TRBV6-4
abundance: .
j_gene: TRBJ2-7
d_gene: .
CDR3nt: TGTGCCAGCAATTCCGGACAGACCGACCCCTACGAGCAGTACTTC
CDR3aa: CASNSGQTDPYEQYF

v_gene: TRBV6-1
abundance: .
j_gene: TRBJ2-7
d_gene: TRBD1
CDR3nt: TGTGCCAGCAGAGAGACAGGGCGGAACGAGCAGTACTTC
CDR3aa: CASRETGRNEQYF

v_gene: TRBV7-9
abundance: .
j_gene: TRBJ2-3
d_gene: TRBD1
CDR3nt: TGTGCCAGCAGCCCCCTGCAGGGGGAGTCCACAGATACGCAGTATTTT
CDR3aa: CASSPLQGESTDTQYF

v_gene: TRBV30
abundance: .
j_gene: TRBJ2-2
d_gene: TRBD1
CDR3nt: TGTGCCTTGACAGGGTTGAACACCGGGGAGCTGTTTTTT
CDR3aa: CALTGLNTGELFF

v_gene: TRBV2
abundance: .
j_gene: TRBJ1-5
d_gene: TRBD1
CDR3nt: TGTGCCAGCAGAGCGGACAGGGGAAGCAATCAGCCCCAGCATTTT
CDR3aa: CASRADRGSNQPQHF

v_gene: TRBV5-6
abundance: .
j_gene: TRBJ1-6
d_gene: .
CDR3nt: TGTGCCAGCAGCTTTACAGGGCCCGGCGCCTATAATTCACCCCTCCACTTT
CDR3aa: CASSFTGPGAYNSPLHF

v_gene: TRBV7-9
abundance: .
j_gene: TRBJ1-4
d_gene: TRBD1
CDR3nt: TGTGCCAGCAGCCCTCGGACAGGGAGTGAAAAACTGTTTTTT
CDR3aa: CASSPRTGSEKLFF

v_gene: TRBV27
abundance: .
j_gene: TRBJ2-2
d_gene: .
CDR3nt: TGTGCCAGCAGTTCCCGGGACACCGGGGAGCTGTTTTTT
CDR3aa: CASSSRDTGELFF

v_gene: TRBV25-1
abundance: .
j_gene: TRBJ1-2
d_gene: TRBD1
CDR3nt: TGTGCCAGCAGTGAACAGGACAGGGTATATGGCTACACCTTC
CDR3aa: CASSEQDRVYGYTF

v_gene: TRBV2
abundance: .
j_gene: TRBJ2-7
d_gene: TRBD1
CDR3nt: TGTGCCAGCAGTGAAGGGGGCGGGACAGGCGAGCAGTACTTC
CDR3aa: CASSEGGGTGEQYF

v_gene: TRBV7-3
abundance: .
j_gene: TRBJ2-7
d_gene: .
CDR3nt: TGTGCCAGCAGCTTATCTATTTCAGCGGGTGAGCAGTACTTC
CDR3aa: CASSLSISAGEQYF

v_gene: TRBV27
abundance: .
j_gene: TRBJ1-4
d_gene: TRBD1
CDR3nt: TGTGCCAGCAGGACTGGACAGGGTGGTGGTGAAAAACTGTTTTTT
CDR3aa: CASRTGQGGGEKLFF

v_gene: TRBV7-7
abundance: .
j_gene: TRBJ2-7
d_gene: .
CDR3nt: TGTGCCAGCTCCCCGGGGAGAGGCTACGAGCAGTACTTC
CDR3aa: CASSPGRGYEQYF

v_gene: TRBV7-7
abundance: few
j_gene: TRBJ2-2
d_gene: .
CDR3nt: TGTGCCAGCAGCCCGAGCGGTACCGGGGAGCTGTTTTTT
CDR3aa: CASSPSGTGELFF

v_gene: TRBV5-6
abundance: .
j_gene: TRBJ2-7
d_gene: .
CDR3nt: TGTGCCAGCAGCTTGAACCCAGGGGCCGAGCAGTACTTC
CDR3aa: CASSLNPGAEQYF

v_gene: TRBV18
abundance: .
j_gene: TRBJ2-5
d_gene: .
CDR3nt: TGTGCCAGCTCACCACCGGACTCACAAGAGACCCAGTACTTC
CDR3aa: CASSPPDSQETQYF

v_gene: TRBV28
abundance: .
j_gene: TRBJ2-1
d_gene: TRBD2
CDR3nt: TGTGCCAGCAGACGCCTGACTAGCGGGAGTAGCTACAATGAGCAGTTCTTC
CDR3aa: CASRRLTSGSSYNEQFF

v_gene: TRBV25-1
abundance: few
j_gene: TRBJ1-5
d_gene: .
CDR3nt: TGTGCCAGCAGTGTTGGACAGTCTTATAGCAATCAGCCCCAGCATTTT
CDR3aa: CASSVGQSYSNQPQHF

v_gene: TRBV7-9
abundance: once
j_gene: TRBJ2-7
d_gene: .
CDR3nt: TGTGCCAGCAGCTTAGAGCTCGGGGGATCCTCCTACGAGCAGTACTTC
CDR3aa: CASSLELGGSSYEQYF

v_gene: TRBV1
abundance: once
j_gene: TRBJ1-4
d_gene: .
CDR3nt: TGCACCAGGTCCCCGAGACAGGGGAATGAAAAACTGTTTTTT
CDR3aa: CTRSPRQGNEKLFF

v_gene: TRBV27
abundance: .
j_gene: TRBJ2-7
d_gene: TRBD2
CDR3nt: TGTGCCAGCAGTTTACGTCTAGCGGGAATCTACGAGCAGTACTTC
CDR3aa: CASSLRLAGIYEQYF

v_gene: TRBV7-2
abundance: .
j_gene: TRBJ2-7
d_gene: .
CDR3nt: TGTGCCAGCAGCCCCCGCGGAGGGGGCGTAGATGGGGGAGGATACGAGCAGTACTTC
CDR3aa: CASSPRGGGVDGGGYEQYF

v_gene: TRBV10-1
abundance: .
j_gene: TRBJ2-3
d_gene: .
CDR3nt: TGCGCCAGCAGTGCCCCGGGAGCGCGAGAGACAGATACGCAGTATTTT
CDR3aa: CASSAPGARETDTQYF

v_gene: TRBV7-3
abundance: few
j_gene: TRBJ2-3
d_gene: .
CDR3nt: TGTGCCAGCAGCCGTGAATGGGGCTCGGGAGATACGCAGTATTTT
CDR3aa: CASSREWGSGDTQYF

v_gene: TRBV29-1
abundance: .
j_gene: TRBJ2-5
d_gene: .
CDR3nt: TGCAGCGTTTCAGGCGGGCAAGAGACCCAGTACTTC
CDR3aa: CSVSGGQETQYF

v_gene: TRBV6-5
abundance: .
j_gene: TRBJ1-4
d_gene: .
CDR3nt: TGTGCCAGCAGACCCCTAGCCACAACTAATGAAAAACTGTTTTTT
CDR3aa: CASRPLATTNEKLFF

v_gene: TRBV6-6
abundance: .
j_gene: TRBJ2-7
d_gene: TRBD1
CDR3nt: TGTGCCAGCAGTCCCCCCTCAGACAGGGATACCTACGAGCAGTACTTC
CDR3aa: CASSPPSDRDTYEQYF

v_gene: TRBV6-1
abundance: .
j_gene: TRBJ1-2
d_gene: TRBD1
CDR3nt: TGTGCCAGCATGAGGGACAGGGGGTATGGCTACACCTTC
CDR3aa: CASMRDRGYGYTF

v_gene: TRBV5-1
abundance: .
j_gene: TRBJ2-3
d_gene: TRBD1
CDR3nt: TGCGCCAGCAGCTCAGGCCGGGACAGGGGCACAGATACGCAGTATTTT
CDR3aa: CASSSGRDRGTDTQYF

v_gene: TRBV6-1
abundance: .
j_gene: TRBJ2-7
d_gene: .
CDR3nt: TGTGCCAGCAGTGATTTATTGCTCCGAGACACCAGCTACGAGCAGTACTTC
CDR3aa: CASSDLLLRDTSYEQYF

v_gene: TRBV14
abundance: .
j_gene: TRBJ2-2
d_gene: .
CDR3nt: TGTGCCAGCAGCCAGCAGCGTACCGGGGAGCTGTTTTTT
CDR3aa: CASSQQRTGELFF

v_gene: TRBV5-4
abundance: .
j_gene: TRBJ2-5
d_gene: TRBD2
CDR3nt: TGTGCCAGCAGCTTCTCCGCGGGGGGGGAGACCCAGTACTTC
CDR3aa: CASSFSAGGETQYF

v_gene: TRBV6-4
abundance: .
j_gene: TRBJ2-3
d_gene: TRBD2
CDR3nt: TGTGCCAGCAGTGACTCGGCTAGCGGGACCACAGATACGCAGTATTTT
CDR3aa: CASSDSASGTTDTQYF

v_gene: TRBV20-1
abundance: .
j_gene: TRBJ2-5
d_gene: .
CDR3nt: TGCAGTGCTGGGGGGGGCGAGACCCAGTACTTC
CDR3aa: CSAGGGETQYF

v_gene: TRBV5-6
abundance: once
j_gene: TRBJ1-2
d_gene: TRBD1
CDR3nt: TGTGCCAGCAGCCCAGGGGGTAACTATGGCTACACCTTC
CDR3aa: CASSPGGNYGYTF

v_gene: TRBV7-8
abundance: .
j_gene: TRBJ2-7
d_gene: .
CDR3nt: TGTGCCAGCAGCTTAGACCGGAGCTCCTACGAGCAGTACTTC
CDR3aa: CASSLDRSSYEQYF

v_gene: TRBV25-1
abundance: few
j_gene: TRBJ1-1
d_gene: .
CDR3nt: TGTGCCAGCAGGGACATCGGCTTGGTGACTGAAGCTTTCTTT
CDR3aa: CASRDIGLVTEAFF